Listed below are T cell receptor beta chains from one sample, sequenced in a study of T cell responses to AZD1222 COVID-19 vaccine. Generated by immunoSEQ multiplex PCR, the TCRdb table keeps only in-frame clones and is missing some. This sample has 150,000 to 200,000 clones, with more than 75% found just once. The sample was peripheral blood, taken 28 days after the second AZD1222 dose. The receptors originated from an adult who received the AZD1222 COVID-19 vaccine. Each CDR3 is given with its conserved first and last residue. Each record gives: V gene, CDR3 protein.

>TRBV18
CASSPGTGRQFF
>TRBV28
CASSLQGGAGELFF
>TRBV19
CASMDRAGEQYF
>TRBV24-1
CATSTGEGADTQYF
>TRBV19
CASTRGGGEQYF
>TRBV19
CASSIVGRGDYEQYF
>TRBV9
CASSAPGQFYGYTF
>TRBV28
CASSPGTSTVEQYF
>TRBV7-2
CASSLASTGDTIRDTDTQYF
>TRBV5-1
CASSFAGAGNEQFF
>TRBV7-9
CASSFGQGYEQYF
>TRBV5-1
CASSNTDTQYF
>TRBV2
CASTGTGRHEQYF
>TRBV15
CATSRGQGSNYHEKLFF
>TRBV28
CASRTDRGRPDTQYF
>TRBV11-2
CASSPNGPTDTQYF
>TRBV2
CASSADYSDEQFF
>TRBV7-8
CASSLGPGNYGYTF
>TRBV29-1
CSVLRGWGGELFF
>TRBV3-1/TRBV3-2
CASSRPHEQFF
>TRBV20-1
CSASQGYEQYF
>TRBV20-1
CSASGTGNEQYF
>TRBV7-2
CASSLVVGGNEQFF
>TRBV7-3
CASSLTGGPNIIGADTQYF
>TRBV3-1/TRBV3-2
CASSQDLLAGGRFNTGELFF
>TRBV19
CASSIDLGNEQYF
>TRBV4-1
CASSQDQRGAYEQYF
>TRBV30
CAWSVGGSRNTIYF
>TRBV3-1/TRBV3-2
CASSQVTGLVGEQYF
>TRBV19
CASSILSTLGTEAFF
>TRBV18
CASSPERQISGANVLTF
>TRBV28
CASSLLETQYF
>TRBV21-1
CASTEGGTACFRGYEQYF
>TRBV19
CASTRATEAFF
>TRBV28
CASSLNTGELFF
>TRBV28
CASDGNNSPLHF
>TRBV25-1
CASSVHPGTDNQPQHF
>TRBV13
CASSLVHEQYF
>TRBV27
CASSSQGSGNTEAFF
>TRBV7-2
CASSLLAGGVGETQYF